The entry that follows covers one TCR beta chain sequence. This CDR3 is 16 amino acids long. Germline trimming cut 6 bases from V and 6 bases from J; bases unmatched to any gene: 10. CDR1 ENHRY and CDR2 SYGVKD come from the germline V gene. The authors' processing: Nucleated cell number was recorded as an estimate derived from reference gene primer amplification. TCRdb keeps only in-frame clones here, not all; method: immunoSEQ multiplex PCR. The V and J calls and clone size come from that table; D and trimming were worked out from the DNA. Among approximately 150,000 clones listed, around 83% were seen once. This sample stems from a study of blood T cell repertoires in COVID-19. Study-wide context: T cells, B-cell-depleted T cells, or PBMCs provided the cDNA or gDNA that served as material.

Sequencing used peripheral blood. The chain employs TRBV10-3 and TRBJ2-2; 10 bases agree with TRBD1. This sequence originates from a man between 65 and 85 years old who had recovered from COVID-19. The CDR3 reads CAISGTGVRVAGELFF. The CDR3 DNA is TGTGCCATCAGCGGGACAGGGGTGAGGGTGGCCGGGGAGCTGTTTTTT.